This entry lists 14 T cell receptor beta chains sequenced from one sample in a study of blood T cell repertoires in COVID-19. Assay: immunoSEQ multiplex PCR; the TCRdb copy retains only in-frame clones and omits some. This table has fewer than 300,000 clones, approximately 85% appearing once. The sequencing input was peripheral blood. Source of these receptors: a man in his fifties or sixties with active or convalescent COVID-19.

V is TRBV30 and J is TRBJ2-1, with TRBD1 matching 11 bases. CDR3 length: 12 residues. Germline trimming cut 7 bases from V and 10 bases from J; bases unmatched to any gene: 6. Germline CDR1 is GTSNPN and CDR2 is SVGIG (reference sequence). CDR3 in amino acids: CASGQGEWEQFF. In DNA, the CDR3 is TGTGCCTCGGGACAGGGGGAATGGGAGCAGTTCTTC.

This sequence joins TRBV5-6 and TRBJ1-6; 7 bases agree with TRBD1. This CDR3 comprises 16 residues. Germline assignment: CDR1 SGHDT and CDR2 YYEEEE. The V segment lost 3 bases and the J segment 3 bases; nucleotides outside the gene matches: 6. DNA of the CDR3: TGTGCCAGCAGCTCCGACAGGGCCCGCTATAATTCACCCCTCCACTTT. It yields the protein CASSSDRARYNSPLHF.

The chain recombines TRBV6-5 with TRBJ2-1; weak D call: TRBD1 (6 bases). The germline V and J ends were trimmed by 6 bases and 3 bases, with 15 bases remaining between them. The CDR3 runs 15 residues. Germline V CDR1 and CDR2: MNHEY, SVGAGI. CDR3 in DNA: TGTGCCAGCAGCAACAGGGTAGGAGACTACAATGAGCAGTTCTTC. Its translation is CASSNRVGDYNEQFF.

The J gene is TRBJ1-2, the V gene TRBV7-2, with 9 bases that match TRBD1. Losses at the gene ends were 1 base for V and 1 base for J; bases not matched to a gene: 4. There are 16 residues in the CDR3. Germline-derived CDR1 and CDR2 are SGHTA and FQGNSA. The DNA for the CDR3 is TGTGCCAGCAGCTTAGATACAGGGGGCGTTAACTATGGCTACACCTTC. Protein sequence: CASSLDTGGVNYGYTF.

With respect to this clone: The sample contains more than one DNA sequence encoding this CDR3. J is TRBJ1-5 and V is TRBV6-5; 7 bases agree with TRBD1. Looked up from germline, CDR1 is MNHEY and CDR2 is SVGAGI. V was pared by 5 bases and J by 6 bases, with 4 bases of the junction left unmatched. The CDR3 has 13 residues. This CDR3 is CASSRTGGQPQHF. The CDR3 coding sequence is TGTGCCAGCAGTCGGACAGGAGGTCAGCCCCAGCATTTT.

This chain joins TRBV6-5 and TRBJ1-1, with 11 bases matching TRBD1. The germline V gene has CDR1 MNHEY and CDR2 SVGAGI. This CDR3 is 16 amino acids long. The V gene end was trimmed by 1 base and the J gene end by 6 bases; junction bases not matched to a gene: 7. CDR3 DNA: TGTGCCAGCAGTTACTTGGGACAGGGGGTTACGTCTGAAGCTTTCTTT. The encoded protein is CASSYLGQGVTSEAFF.

This clone was counted a few times. The chain uses TRBV27 and TRBJ2-3, with a possible D match to TRBD1 (6 bases). The CDR3 contains 15 residues. The germline V gene has CDR1 MNHEY and CDR2 SMNVEV (reference sequence). Trimming shortened V by 2 bases and J by 2 bases, and 11 bases separated the two germline ends. The CDR3 loop reads CASSLRGFSTDTQYF. The CDR3, as DNA: TGTGCCAGCAGTTTAAGGGGGTTTTCCACAGATACGCAGTATTTT.

CDR3 in amino acids: CASSQRSGRYEKLFF. The CDR3 DNA reads TGCGCCAGCAGCCAGCGATCTGGTCGCTATGAAAAACTGTTTTTT. The chain links TRBV4-1 to TRBJ1-4; D unclear. Trimming took 3 bases from V and 6 from J, leaving 14 bases between them. The germline V gene encodes CDR1 MGHRA and CDR2 YSYEKL. The CDR3 has 15 residues.

This clone has more than one count but fewer than ten. This chain connects TRBV5-8 to TRBJ2-7, with a tentative D call TRBD1 (6 bases). The V end was cut by 0 bases, the J end by 0 bases, with 13 bases between. Germline V gene lookup returns CDR1 SGHTS and CDR2 YDEGEE. This CDR3 is built from 16 residues. As DNA, the CDR3 is TGTGCCAGCAGCTTGGAGGGGGAAGGGGCCTCCTACGAGCAGTACTTC. Protein sequence: CASSLEGEGASYEQYF.

In regard to this clone: This specimen includes other DNA sequences encoding the same CDR3. This sequence joins TRBV30 and TRBJ1-3; 10 bases are a match to TRBD1. CDR1 GTSNPN and CDR2 SVGIG come from the germline V gene (reference sequence). The CDR3 totals 14 residues. V was clipped by 5 bases and J by 0 bases; unmatched bases: 1. The CDR3 bases are TGTGCCTGGCGGACAGGGGGCTCTGGAAACACCATATATTTT. It yields the protein CAWRTGGSGNTIYF.

V is TRBV5-1 and J is TRBJ1-2, with D possibly matching TRBD1 (5 bases). The CDR3 is 13 amino acids. The germline V and J ends were trimmed by 0 bases and 7 bases, with 10 bases remaining between them. Germline V gene sequence: CDR1 SGHRS, CDR2 YFSETQ. CDR3: CASSLAQGLGYTF. In DNA form, the CDR3 reads TGCGCCAGCAGCTTGGCTCAGGGTCTTGGCTACACCTTC.

This chain links TRBV7-8 with TRBJ2-7; D perhaps matches TRBD1 (5 bases). The germline V gene has CDR1 SGHVS and CDR2 FQNEAQ. This CDR3 is 16 amino acids long. Between the trimmed V and J ends, which lost 1 base and 6 bases, there was a span of 19 bases. Written as DNA, the CDR3 is TGTGCCAGCAGCTTAGAAAATCCTGCAGGGTATTTCGAGCAGTACTTC. This translates into CASSLENPAGYFEQYF. The entire variable domain, with the rest obtained from reference TRBV7-8 and TRBJ2-7, is as follows: GAGVSQSPRYKVAKRGQDVALRCDPISGHVSLFWYQQALGQGPEFLTYFQNEAQLDKSGLPSDRFFAERPEGSVSTLKIQRTQQEDSAVYLCASSLENPAGYFEQYFGPGTRLTVT.

A few counts support this clone. This sequence joins TRBV5-1 and TRBJ1-3; 10 nucleotides match TRBD1. The CDR3 contains 15 residues. J was trimmed by 4 bases and V by 4 bases; bases with no gene match: 5. Germline-derived CDR1 and CDR2 are SGHRS and YFSETQ. The CDR3 DNA sequence: TGCGCCAGCAGCCGTGACAGGGGGCACGGAAACACCATATATTTT. Amino acid sequence: CASSRDRGHGNTIYF. Drawing the rest from reference TRBV5-1 and TRBJ1-3, the complete variable domain is KAGVTQTPRYLIKTRGQQVTLSCSPISGHRSVSWYQQTPGQGLQFLFEYFSETQRNKGNFPGRFSGRQFSNSRSEMNVSTLELGDSALYLCASSRDRGHGNTIYFGEGSWLTVV.

The chain has TRBV19 and TRBJ2-7; 10 nucleotides line up with TRBD2. Germline lookup yields CDR1 LNHDA and CDR2 SQIVND (reference sequence). V dropped 3 bases and J dropped 4; count of bases not matched to a gene: 6. This CDR3 region has 15 residues. In nucleotides, the CDR3 is TGTGCCAGTAGTATGAAGCGGACTAGCGGTTACGAGCAGTACTTC. Protein: CASSMKRTSGYEQYF.